The present TCR beta chain was sequenced within a study of cytomegalovirus exposure and HLA in healthy donors. Study-level points and caveats: DRB1 showed the most TCR associations and HLA-C the fewest in a later analysis, as rates varied by HLA locus. Common viral pathogens seemed, in a later analysis, to connect with several of the most significant clusters.

The primer mix had 60 Vbeta and 13 Jbeta primers. Sequencing used immunoSEQ multiplex PCR; TCRdb keeps in-frame clones, though not all of them. The sample contains over 150,000 clones, about four fifths of which appear only once. The V gene's germline CDR1 is WSHSY and CDR2 SAAADI. V dropped 3 bases and J dropped 3; count of bases not matched to a gene: 8. The CDR3 contains 15 residues. On this clone: Its antigen is undetermined.

Sequenced: PBMCs. The receptor's source is a man aged 30 to 39 in good health and CMV-seropositive. The chain couples TRBV10-2 to TRBJ2-7; 7 bases line up with TRBD2. This CDR3 reads CASSDLREGYYEQYF. The CDR3 DNA reads TGCGCCAGCAGTGATCTGAGGGAGGGCTACTACGAGCAGTACTTC.